These 31 T cell receptor beta chains came from one sample sequenced in a study of blood T cell repertoires in COVID-19 (dated by TCRdb to the early 2020s). The library was generated by the immunoSEQ multiplex PCR assay. Imported from immuneACCESS, the table was reduced by TCRdb to in-frame sequences with V and J called. These copies leave out some clones; in studies compared against another copy, an unresolved V gene accounts for under half, and the cause of the remainder is not known. The sample table contains over 140,000 clones; only one count was recorded for 84% of them. Less than 4% of the sample is in the top ten clones. Input material: peripheral blood. The receptors were gathered from a woman aged 55-75 years with acute or convalescent COVID-19.

V usage is TRBV9 and J usage is TRBJ1-2; unclear D gene. V lost 3 bases and J lost 8, with 11 bases in between. Germline lookup yields CDR1 SGDLS and CDR2 YYNGEE. This CDR3 region has 12 residues. The chain's CDR3 is CASSARDGGYTF. As DNA, the CDR3 is TGTGCCAGCAGCGCTCGGGATGGCGGCTACACCTTC.

The genes are TRBV15 and TRBJ2-1; TRBD2 might be the D (6 bases). Germline V gene sequence: CDR1 LNHNV, CDR2 YYDKDF (reference sequence). Trimming cost V 1 base and J 4 bases, with 20 bases left between them. The CDR3 is made up of 18 amino acids. CDR3 sequence: CATSRVLVRERTYNEQFF. CDR3 nucleotide sequence: TGTGCCACCAGCAGAGTTTTGGTTCGGGAGAGAACGTACAATGAGCAGTTCTTC.

The V call is TRBV28, the J call TRBJ1-2; D perhaps matches TRBD1 (6 bases). This CDR3 contains 13 residues. Germline assignment: CDR1 MDHEN and CDR2 SYDVKM. Trimming cost V 3 bases and J 2 bases, with 7 bases left between them. The CDR3 DNA sequence: TGTGCCAGCAGTTTCGACAGGAACTATGGCTACACCTTC. This encodes CASSFDRNYGYTF.

This chain connects TRBV6-2 or TRBV6-3 to TRBJ2-6, with 9 bases aligning to TRBD1. This CDR3 comprises 18 residues. V dropped 2 bases and J dropped 0; count of bases not matched to a gene: 5. Germline CDR1 reads MNHEY; CDR2 reads SVGEGT. The DNA for the CDR3 is TGTGCCAGCAGTTACCTGGGACAGGGACTCTCTGGGGCCAACGTCCTGACTTTC. Its translation: CASSYLGQGLSGANVLTF.

The rearrangement links TRBV28 to TRBJ1-2; unclear D gene. The CDR3 spans 14 residues. V was cut by 10 bases and J by 4 bases, with 19 bases left in between. Per germline, CDR1 MDHEN and CDR2 SYDVKM. DNA of the CDR3: TGTGCCACTCCAAAGGGAGCCCCACTCTATGGCTACACCTTC. Protein: CATPKGAPLYGYTF.

This chain links TRBV5-4 with TRBJ2-5; 8 nucleotides align to TRBD1. The CDR3 runs to 16 residues. The germline CDR1 and CDR2 sequences are SGHNT and YYREEE (reference sequence). V shed 5 bases and J 3 bases; nucleotides not matched to a gene: 12. The CDR3 DNA reads TGTGCCAGCAGTTCACGGACAGGGAGAGGGGAAGAGACCCAGTACTTC. Protein: CASSSRTGRGEETQYF.

The chain is built from TRBV28 and TRBJ2-7; D remains unclear. The V gene lost 7 bases and the J gene lost 4 bases, with 8 bases spanning the gap. Germline CDR1 and CDR2: MDHEN and SYDVKM. The CDR3 has 11 amino acids. The CDR3 loop reads CASKSTYEQYF. The CDR3 region has the DNA TGTGCCAGCAAATCTACGTACGAGCAGTACTTC.

V and J are TRBV19 and TRBJ2-6; 8 positions match TRBD1. This CDR3 spans 17 amino acids. J gave up 0 bases and V 3 bases, and 4 bases lay outside the gene matches. Germline-derived CDR1 and CDR2 are LNHDA and SQIVND (reference sequence). For the CDR3, the DNA is TGTGCCAGTAGTATGGGGACAGGTTTCTCTGGGGCCAACGTCCTGACTTTC. This encodes CASSMGTGFSGANVLTF.

J is TRBJ1-5 and V is TRBV6-5; 7 positions match TRBD1. From germline, CDR1 is MNHEY and CDR2 SVGAGI. This CDR3 is built from 14 residues. The trim removed 5 bases at V and 5 bases at J, leaving 6 bases unmatched. CDR3 nucleotide sequence: TGTGCCAGCAGTCTACAGGGGCTTCATCAGCCCCAGCATTTT. It encodes CASSLQGLHQPQHF.

The chain has TRBV5-1 and TRBJ2-2; 8 bases line up with TRBD2. The trim removed 3 bases at V and 1 base at J, leaving 5 bases unmatched. The CDR3 is 16 amino acids. Germline V gene sequence: CDR1 SGHRS, CDR2 YFSETQ. DNA of the CDR3: TGCGCCAGCAGCTCACTTAGCGGGATGAACACCGGGGAGCTGTTTTTT. Its translation is CASSSLSGMNTGELFF.

The V call is TRBV19, the J call TRBJ1-1; 7 positions agree with TRBD1. Germline CDR1 LNHDA, CDR2 SQIVND (reference sequence). The CDR3 extends over 16 amino acids. The V and J ends lost 5 bases and 3 bases, in that order; junction bases with no gene match: 12. For the CDR3, the DNA is TGTGCCAGTAGTTTGACAGGGATGTCGCGGTACACTGAAGCTTTCTTT. Translated: CASSLTGMSRYTEAFF. Full variable domain (missing parts from reference TRBV19 and TRBJ1-1): DGGITQSPKYLFRKEGQNVTLSCEQNLNHDAMYWYRQDPGQGLRLIYYSQIVNDFQKGDIAEGYSVSREKKESFPLTVTSAQKNPTAFYLCASSLTGMSRYTEAFFGQGTRLTVV.

The chain joins TRBV4-1 to TRBJ2-5; 8 nucleotides align to TRBD2. With 0 bases clipped from V and 1 base from J, the junction kept 4 bases outside the gene matches. CDR3 length equals 16 residues. Germline CDR1 reads MGHRA; CDR2 reads YSYEKL. The CDR3 spells CASSQEIAGPQETQYF. CDR3 nucleotides: TGCGCCAGCAGCCAAGAAATAGCGGGGCCCCAAGAGACCCAGTACTTC.

This chain uses TRBV6-6 with TRBJ1-1, with a tentative D call TRBD1 (5 bases). The CDR3 extends over 13 amino acids. Germline loops: CDR1 MNHNY, CDR2 SVGAGI (reference sequence). Trimming shortened V by 10 bases and J by 1 base, and 13 bases separated the two germline ends. The CDR3 DNA follows: TGTGCCACCCAGGACGGACAGAACACTGAAGCTTTCTTT. Its translation is CATQDGQNTEAFF.

The chain recombines TRBV2 with TRBJ2-1; 11 bases align to TRBD1. Germline lookup yields CDR1 SNHLY and CDR2 FYNNEI. The CDR3 runs to 15 residues. V was clipped by 6 bases and J by 3 bases; unmatched bases: 4. The CDR3 region has the DNA TGTGCCAGCAGAAGGGGACAGGGGGGCTACAATGAGCAGTTCTTC. Translated: CASRRGQGGYNEQFF. The whole variable domain, remainder taken from reference TRBV2 and TRBJ2-1, is EPEVTQTPSHQVTQMGQEVILRCVPISNHLYFYWYRQILGQKVEFLVSFYNNEISEKSEIFDDQFSVERPDGSNFTLKIRSTKLEDSAMYFCASRRGQGGYNEQFFGPGTRLTVL.

The chain links TRBV18 to TRBJ2-3; TRBD2 aligns across 9 bases. The CDR3 consists of 14 residues. The trim removed 5 bases at V and 6 bases at J, leaving 6 bases unmatched. Germline values: CDR1 KGHSH, CDR2 LQKENI. The chain's CDR3 is CASSAGTSYDTQYF. The CDR3 nucleotides read TGTGCCAGCTCAGCCGGGACTAGCTACGATACGCAGTATTTT.

The chain recombines TRBV7-3 with TRBJ2-7; the match to TRBD1 covers 11 bases. Germline V gives CDR1 SGHTA, CDR2 FQGTGA. The V and J ends lost 5 bases and 4 bases, in that order; junction bases with no gene match: 4. CDR3 length equals 14 residues. CDR3 in DNA: TGTGCCAGCAGCCCGGACAGGGGGCCTTACGAGCAGTACTTC. This sequence encodes CASSPDRGPYEQYF.

This rearrangement joins TRBV9 to TRBJ1-1; 9 positions agree with TRBD1. The germline CDR1 and CDR2 sequences are SGDLS and YYNGEE. J lost 3 bases, V lost 3 bases, and 9 bases had no gene match. CDR3 size: 16 residues. CDR3 in amino acids: CASSAGQGIFDTEAFF. The CDR3 nucleotides read TGTGCCAGCAGCGCCGGACAGGGGATTTTTGACACTGAAGCTTTCTTT.

This chain uses TRBV5-6 with TRBJ2-7; TRBD2 is a possible D gene (5 bases). There are 12 residues in the CDR3. V was cut by 1 base and J by 6 bases, with 8 bases left in between. Per germline, CDR1 SGHDT and CDR2 YYEEEE. The CDR3: CASSLFSVEQYF. The CDR3 DNA reads as TGTGCCAGCAGCTTGTTTAGCGTCGAGCAGTACTTC.

The chain joins TRBV18 to TRBJ1-1; maybe TRBD1 (5 bases). This CDR3 comprises 13 residues. The V gene's germline CDR1 is KGHSH and CDR2 LQKENI. The V end was cut by 4 bases, the J end by 2 bases, with 8 bases between. The CDR3 loop is CASSRQGNTEAFF. The CDR3 DNA follows: TGTGCCAGCTCACGGCAGGGTAACACTGAAGCTTTCTTT. Looking up the rest from reference TRBV18 and TRBJ1-1 gives the full variable domain: NAGVMQNPRHLVRRRGQEARLRCSPMKGHSHVYWYRQLPEEGLKFMVYLQKENIIDESGMPKERFSAEFPKEGPSILRIQQVVRGDSAAYFCASSRQGNTEAFFGQGTRLTVV.

The chain is built from TRBV7-2 and TRBJ1-2; D uncertain. The V gene lost 4 bases and the J gene lost 8 bases, with 11 bases spanning the gap. The germline V gene encodes CDR1 SGHTA and CDR2 FQGNSA. This CDR3 has 12 amino acids. CDR3 bases: TGTGCCAGCAGCTCCGCGGCTGGGGGCTACACCTTC. Its translation is CASSSAAGGYTF. Based on the CDR3 plus reference TRBV7-2 and TRBJ1-2, the full variable domain is GAGVSQSPSNKVTEKGKDVELRCDPISGHTALYWYRQSLGQGLEFLIYFQGNSAPDKSGLPSDRFSAERTGGSVSTLTIQRTQQEDSAVYLCASSSAAGGYTFGSGTRLTVV.

This chain joins TRBV6-5 and TRBJ1-1; D call uncertain. Germline assignment: CDR1 MNHEY and CDR2 SVGAGI. CDR3 length: 12 amino acids. Between the trimmed V and J ends, which lost 6 bases and 1 base, there was a span of 6 bases. Here the CDR3 DNA reads TGTGCCAGCAGGTTAGAGAACACTGAAGCTTTCTTT. This translates into CASRLENTEAFF.

The chain recombines TRBV28 with TRBJ1-2, with 7 bases fitting TRBD1. The CDR3 runs to 13 residues. The germline CDR1 and CDR2 sequences are MDHEN and SYDVKM. J was trimmed by 4 bases and V by 10 bases; bases with no gene match: 9. This CDR3 reads CATPTPGGYGYTF. In DNA, the CDR3 is TGTGCCACCCCAACCCCAGGGGGCTATGGCTACACCTTC.

The J gene is TRBJ2-7, the V gene TRBV12-3 or TRBV12-4, with unresolved D. V was cut by 6 bases and J by 6 bases, with 15 bases left in between. The CDR3 runs 13 residues. The CDR3 reads CASSQSYRFEQYF. CDR3 DNA sequence: TGTGCCAGCAGCCAATCCTACCGTTTCGAGCAGTACTTC.

Only one count was recorded for this clone. The rearrangement uses TRBV9 and TRBJ2-2, with D possibly matching TRBD2 (5 bases). CDR1 SGDLS and CDR2 YYNGEE come from the germline V gene. Trimming removed 0 bases at V and 2 bases at J, with 5 bases between. The CDR3 has 14 residues. CDR3 DNA sequence: TGTGCCAGCAGCGTAGCGGGAAACACCGGGGAGCTGTTTTTT. This encodes CASSVAGNTGELFF.

V is TRBV19 and J is TRBJ2-1; a possible D gene is TRBD1 (6 bases). The V gene's germline CDR1 is LNHDA and CDR2 SQIVND (reference sequence). V dropped 5 bases and J dropped 5 bases, with 10 bases sitting between them. This CDR3 has 13 residues. CDR3 protein: CASSDRPNNEQFF. For the CDR3, the DNA is TGTGCCAGTAGTGACAGGCCCAACAATGAGCAGTTCTTC. Drawing the rest from reference TRBV19 and TRBJ2-1, the complete variable domain is DGGITQSPKYLFRKEGQNVTLSCEQNLNHDAMYWYRQDPGQGLRLIYYSQIVNDFQKGDIAEGYSVSREKKESFPLTVTSAQKNPTAFYLCASSDRPNNEQFFGPGTRLTVL.

The table lists this clone with a count of one. The genes are TRBV13 and TRBJ1-2; D is undetermined. Trimming stripped 1 base from V and 6 bases from J, with 12 bases between. The CDR3 length is 14 residues. Per the germline V gene, CDR1 is PRHDT and CDR2 is FYEKMQ (reference sequence). Here the CDR3 DNA reads TGTGCCAGCAGCTTAGAAATGGGAGAGGATGGCTACACCTTC. As protein: CASSLEMGEDGYTF.

This chain joins TRBV4-2 and TRBJ1-4; D is unclear. V was cut by 0 bases and J by 2 bases, with 10 bases left in between. This CDR3 has 16 residues. The germline CDR1 and CDR2 sequences are LGHNA and YNFKEQ. The CDR3 DNA follows: TGTGCCAGCAGCCAAGACATTGCGCGGACTAATGAAAAACTGTTTTTT. Amino acids: CASSQDIARTNEKLFF.

The chain employs TRBV7-9 and TRBJ1-2; the D gene is possibly TRBD1 (6 bases). Germline CDR1 and CDR2: SEHNR and FQNEAQ (reference sequence). Trimming took off 1 base at V and 3 bases at J, with 9 bases between the two ends. This CDR3 is built from 14 residues. CDR3 amino acids: CASSLVRTDYGYTF. CDR3 coding DNA: TGTGCCAGCAGCTTAGTGAGGACAGACTATGGCTACACCTTC.

For the CDR3, the DNA is TGTGCCAGCAGCATGATTAAAGGGGGAACAGATACGCAGTATTTT. Translation: CASSMIKGGTDTQYF. The chain combines TRBV5-5 with TRBJ2-3; perhaps TRBD1 as D (6 bases). This CDR3 has 15 residues. The ends were cut back, 4 bases at V and 3 bases at J, with 15 bases in the middle. Per the germline V gene, CDR1 is SGHKS and CDR2 is YYEKEE (reference sequence).

The chain couples TRBV5-4 to TRBJ1-2; a weak D match, TRBD1 (6 bases). V was clipped by 5 bases and J by 1 base, with 9 bases between them. The CDR3 spans 13 residues. Germline V lookup: CDR1 SGHNT, CDR2 YYREEE (reference sequence). CDR3 amino acids: CASSQQGNYGYTF. The CDR3 coding sequence is TGTGCCAGCAGTCAACAGGGTAACTATGGCTACACCTTC.

Note on this clone: The same CDR3 can be traced to other DNA sequences in this sample. This chain connects TRBV5-1 to TRBJ1-4, with unresolved D. Trimming pared 1 base from V and 6 bases from J, leaving 10 bases between. The CDR3 contains 14 residues. In germline, CDR1 is SGHRS, CDR2 YFSETQ. The CDR3 nucleotides are TGCGCCAGCAGCTTGAAAGGCCAGGATGAAAAACTGTTTTTT. Encoded protein: CASSLKGQDEKLFF.